This paragraph covers one T cell receptor beta chain sequence. Ten or more counts support this clonotype. The antigen this receptor binds is unknown. Base qualities are missing; no much larger clone stands one base away. Ficoll-Paque density gradient centrifugation was the method used to isolate PBMCs. From the cysteine through the phenylalanine, the CDR3 covers 16 amino acids. Only the CDR3 part of the read is kept: 48 bases, read in frame from the first base. Reading the germline V gene gives CDR1 SGHAT and CDR2 FQNNGV. After removal of 4 bases from V and 8 bases from J, the junction retains 8 bases not matched to a gene. This sample is drawn from a study of T-cell memory formation after mild COVID-19 (dated by TCRdb to the early 2020s). For context, the study as a whole: TCR sequence clusters from the two donors were largely donor specific. T-cell clones expanding and contracting after mild COVID-19 in a couple of donors were tracked by longitudinal TCRalpha and TCRbeta repertoire sequencing. The cohort comprised two young, previously healthy adult volunteers, one female and one male. What the work shows at the level of the full study, not this receptor alone: Whether the second-wave clones peaking on day 37 were SARS-CoV-2 specific was not confirmed. Some responding clones were detected in pre-infection memory, suggesting pre-existing cross-reactive memory T cells joined the SARS-CoV-2 response. Clones that contracted from day 15 to 85 showed balanced CD4/CD8 phenotypes, whereas a second wave of clones that expanded from day 15 to 37 leaned towards CD4+. Contracting CD4+ clones were located mainly in the CM and EM memory subsets, whereas CD8+ clones were found to be enriched in EMRA. The study included only a couple of mild cases, and larger cohorts that include severe cases with pre-infection samples were judged to be necessary.

TCRdb records Illumina NovaSeq 6000 as the sequencer. cDNA libraries for TCRalpha and TCRbeta were prepared by 5'RACE using constant-segment primers, with sample barcodes and unique molecular identifiers added. Trizol reagent was used to extract RNA from every sample. The libraries were amplified in two PCR steps, and the second step added a second sample barcode and Illumina TruSeq adapters. Sequencing of the libraries was done on an Illumina NovaSeq, producing 2 x 150 bp paired-end reads. Per the authors' processing: With migec v1.2.7, reads were demultiplexed and then collapsed into UMI-guided consensus sequences. With mixcr v2.1.11, UMI consensuses were aligned to TRA and TRB V and J templates and assembled into clonotypes. Clonotypes were classified as expanded or contracted when called significant by both edgeR and NoisET, with noise models trained on biological replicates. For edgeR calls, the cutoffs were a false discovery rate-adjusted p below 0.01 and a log2 fold-change threshold of 1. PCA with hierarchical clustering of max-normalized trajectories of the 1000 most abundant clonotypes was used as exploratory dynamics analysis. Each responding clone was given a CD4 or CD8 phenotype based on the CD4+ and CD8+ repertoires, which had been sequenced separately. The public reads were reanalyzed by TCRdb: fastp trimming at Q25, MiXCR alignment, in-frame beta chains only. Entries that share a CDR3 protein sequence are merged under the most common genes and DNA. TCRdb's processing, not the authors', yielded these V and J calls. For this sample the table gives tens of thousands of distinct CDR3 sequences, of which 16% were detected only once. The ten largest clones add up to about 33% of the sample.

The receptor's source is an adult woman who had mild COVID-19 (a few samples of this study predate the infection). The sample titles of this study are shuffled in the database, so cell type and time point are left out; the donor was told from shared clones. The sequence is built from TRBV11-2 and TRBJ2-1; 13 junctional bases match TRBD2. What was sequenced was PBMCs or a T cell subset sorted from them (not recorded which). Here the CDR3 is given as CASSYPTSGRIDEQFF. The base sequence is TGTGCCAGCAGCTACCCGACTAGCGGGAGGATCGATGAGCAGTTCTTC.